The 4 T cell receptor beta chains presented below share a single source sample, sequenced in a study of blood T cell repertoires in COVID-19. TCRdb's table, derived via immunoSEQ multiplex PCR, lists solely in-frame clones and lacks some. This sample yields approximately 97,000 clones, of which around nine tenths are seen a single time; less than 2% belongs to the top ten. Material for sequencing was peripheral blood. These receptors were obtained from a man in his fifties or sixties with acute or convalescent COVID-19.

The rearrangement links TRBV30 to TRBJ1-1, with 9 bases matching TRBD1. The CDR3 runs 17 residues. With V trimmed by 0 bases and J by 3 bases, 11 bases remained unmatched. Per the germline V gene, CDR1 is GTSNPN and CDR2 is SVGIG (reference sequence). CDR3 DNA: TGTGCCTGGAGTGTAAGGCGAACAGGGGGCTGGGACACTGAAGCTTTCTTT. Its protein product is CAWSVRRTGGWDTEAFF.

Here the CDR3 reads CASRPQGVNSPLHF. DNA of the CDR3: TGTGCCAGCAGACCACAGGGAGTCAATTCACCCCTCCACTTT. This sequence joins TRBV2 and TRBJ1-6; a possible D gene is TRBD1 (6 bases). V lost 6 bases and J 7 bases, leaving 13 bases between the germline ends. In germline, CDR1 is SNHLY, CDR2 FYNNEI. This CDR3 contains 14 residues.

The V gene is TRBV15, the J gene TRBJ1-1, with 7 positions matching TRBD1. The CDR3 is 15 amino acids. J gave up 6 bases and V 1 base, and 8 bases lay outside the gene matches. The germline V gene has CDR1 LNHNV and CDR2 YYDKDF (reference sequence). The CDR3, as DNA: TGTGCCACCAGCAGAGTGGGCAGGGGGGCCTCTGAAGCTTTCTTT. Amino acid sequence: CATSRVGRGASEAFF.

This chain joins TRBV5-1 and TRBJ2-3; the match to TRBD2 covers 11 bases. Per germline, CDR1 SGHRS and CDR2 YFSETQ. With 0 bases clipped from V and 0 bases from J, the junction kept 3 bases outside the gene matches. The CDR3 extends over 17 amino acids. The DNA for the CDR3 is TGCGCCAGCAGCTTGGGACTAGCGGGGCCTAGCACAGATACGCAGTATTTT. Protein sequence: CASSLGLAGPSTDTQYF.